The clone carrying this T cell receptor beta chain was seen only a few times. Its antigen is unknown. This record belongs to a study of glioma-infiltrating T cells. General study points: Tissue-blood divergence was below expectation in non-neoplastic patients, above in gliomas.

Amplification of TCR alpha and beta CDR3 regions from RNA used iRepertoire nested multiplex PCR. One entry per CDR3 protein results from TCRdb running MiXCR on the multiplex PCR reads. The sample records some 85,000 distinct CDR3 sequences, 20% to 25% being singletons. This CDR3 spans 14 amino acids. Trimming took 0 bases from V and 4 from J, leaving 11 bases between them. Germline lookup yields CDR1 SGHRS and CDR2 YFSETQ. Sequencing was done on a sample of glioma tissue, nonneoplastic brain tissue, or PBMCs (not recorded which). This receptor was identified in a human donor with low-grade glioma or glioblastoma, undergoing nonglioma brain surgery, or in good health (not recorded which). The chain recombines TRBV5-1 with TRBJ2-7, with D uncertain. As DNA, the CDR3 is TGCGCCAGCAGCTTGGATGGCCCCCCTTACGAGCAGTACTTC. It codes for CASSLDGPPYEQYF.